The T cell receptor beta chain under discussion was sequenced for a study of shared clonotypes between healthy human individuals. Whole-study findings and limits: When compared with the clonotypes that were shared by all four sorted-subset donors, the non-shared clonotypes turned out to have lower generation probabilities.

The method was immunoSEQ multiplex PCR; TCRdb's version includes in-frame clones alone and lacks a portion of them. The sample includes some 2.1 million clones, 93% of them seen just once. In the naive CD8 group, cells lacked CD45RO and were positively selected for CCR7, so terminally differentiated effector memory CD45RA+ cells were left out. CDR1 is SGHAT, CDR2 FQNNGV, per germline. V gave up 4 bases and J gave up 3 bases, with 13 bases separating them. The CDR3 covers 14 residues. With respect to this clone: The antigen is not known.

The sequenced sample was naive CD8+ T cells from PBMCs. The V and J genes are TRBV11-2 and TRBJ2-7, with D perhaps TRBD1 (5 bases). The TCR sequence derives from a man between 18 and 29 years old in good health. Some clones in this sample may be carry-over from other donors' samples. The CDR3 loop reads CASSSRTMNYEQYF. The CDR3 DNA reads TGTGCCAGCAGCTCGAGGACAATGAACTACGAGCAGTACTTC.